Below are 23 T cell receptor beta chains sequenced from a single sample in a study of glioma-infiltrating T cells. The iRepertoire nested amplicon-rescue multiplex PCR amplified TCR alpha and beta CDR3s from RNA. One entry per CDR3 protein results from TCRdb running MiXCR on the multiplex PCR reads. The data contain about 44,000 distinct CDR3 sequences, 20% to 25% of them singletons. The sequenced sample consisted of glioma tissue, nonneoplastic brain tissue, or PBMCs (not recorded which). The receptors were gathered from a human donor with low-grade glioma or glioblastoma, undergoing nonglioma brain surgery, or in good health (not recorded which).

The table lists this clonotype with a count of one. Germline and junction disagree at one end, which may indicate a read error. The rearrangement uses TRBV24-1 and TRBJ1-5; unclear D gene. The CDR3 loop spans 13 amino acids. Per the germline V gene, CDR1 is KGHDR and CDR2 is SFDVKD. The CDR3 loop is CATSEVDREPQHF. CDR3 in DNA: TGTGCCACAAGTGAAGTCGACCGCGAGCCCCAGCATTTT.

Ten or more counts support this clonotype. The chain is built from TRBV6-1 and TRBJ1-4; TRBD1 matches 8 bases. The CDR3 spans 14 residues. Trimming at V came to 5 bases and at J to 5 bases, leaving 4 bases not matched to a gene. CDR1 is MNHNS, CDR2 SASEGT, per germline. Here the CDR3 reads CASSFGQGNEKLFF. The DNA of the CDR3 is TGTGCCAGCAGTTTTGGACAGGGAAATGAAAAACTGTTTTTT.

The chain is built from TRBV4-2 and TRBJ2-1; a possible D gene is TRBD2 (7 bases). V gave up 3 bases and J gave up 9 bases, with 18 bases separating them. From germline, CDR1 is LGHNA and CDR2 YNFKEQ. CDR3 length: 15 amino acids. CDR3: CASSHFGGGAVEQFF. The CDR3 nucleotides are TGTGCCAGCAGCCACTTCGGTGGGGGGGCAGTTGAGCAGTTCTTC.

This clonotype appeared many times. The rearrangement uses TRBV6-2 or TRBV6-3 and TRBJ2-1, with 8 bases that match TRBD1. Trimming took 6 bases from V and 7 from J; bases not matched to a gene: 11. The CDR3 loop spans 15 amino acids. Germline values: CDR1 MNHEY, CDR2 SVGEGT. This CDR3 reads CASRPGQGRMNEQFF. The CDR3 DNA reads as TGTGCCAGCAGGCCTGGACAGGGAAGGATGAATGAGCAGTTCTTC.

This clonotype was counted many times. The DNA of the CDR3 is TGTGCCAGCAGCTTCGGTTATAGCAATCAGCCCCAGCATTTT. Translation gives CASSFGYSNQPQHF. This rearrangement joins TRBV7-2 to TRBJ1-5; no firm D call. This CDR3 has 14 residues. Per the germline V gene, CDR1 is SGHTA and CDR2 is FQGNSA. Trimming took off 3 bases at V and 0 bases at J, with 6 bases between the two ends.

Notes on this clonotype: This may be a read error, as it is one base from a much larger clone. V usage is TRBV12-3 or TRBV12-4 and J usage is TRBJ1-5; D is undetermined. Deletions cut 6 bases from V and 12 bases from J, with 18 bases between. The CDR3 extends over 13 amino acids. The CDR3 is CASSHPPEELQHF. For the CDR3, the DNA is TGTGCCAGCAGCCACCCCCCCGAAGAGCTCCAGCATTTT.

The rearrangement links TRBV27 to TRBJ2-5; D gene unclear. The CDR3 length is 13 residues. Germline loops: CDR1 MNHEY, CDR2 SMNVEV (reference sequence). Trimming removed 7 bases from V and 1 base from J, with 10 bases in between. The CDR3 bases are TGTGCCAGCAACACCGGCACCCAAGAGACCCAGTACTTC. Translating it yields CASNTGTQETQYF.

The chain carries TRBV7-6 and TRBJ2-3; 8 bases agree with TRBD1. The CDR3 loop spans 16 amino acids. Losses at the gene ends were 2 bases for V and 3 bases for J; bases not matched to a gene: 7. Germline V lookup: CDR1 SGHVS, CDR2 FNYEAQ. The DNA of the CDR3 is TGTGCCAGCAGCTTAAGGACAGGGACTTTGACAGATACGCAGTATTTT. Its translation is CASSLRTGTLTDTQYF. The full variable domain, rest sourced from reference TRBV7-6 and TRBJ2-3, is GAGVSQSPRYKVTKRGQDVALRCDPISGHVSLYWYRQALGQGPEFLTYFNYEAQQDKSGLPNDRFSAERPEGSISTLTIQRTEQRDSAMYRCASSLRTGTLTDTQYFGPGTRLTVL.

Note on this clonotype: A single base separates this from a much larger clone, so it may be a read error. CDR3 coding DNA: TGTGCCAGCAGCCAAGACGATCGGACAGGGACCCAGTACTTC. Protein: CASSQDDRTGTQYF. The V and J genes are TRBV3-1 and TRBJ2-5; 7 positions match TRBD1. The trim removed 0 bases at V and 7 bases at J, leaving 5 bases unmatched. The germline gives CDR1 LGHDT, CDR2 YNNKEL (reference sequence). The CDR3 sequence is 14 residues long.

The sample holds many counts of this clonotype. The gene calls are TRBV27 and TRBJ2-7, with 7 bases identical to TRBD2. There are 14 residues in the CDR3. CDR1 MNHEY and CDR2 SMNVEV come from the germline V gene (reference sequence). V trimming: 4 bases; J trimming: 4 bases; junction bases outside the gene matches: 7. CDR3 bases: TGTGCCAGCAGTTCGGGGCGGGAGATGTACGAGCAGTACTTC. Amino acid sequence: CASSSGREMYEQYF.

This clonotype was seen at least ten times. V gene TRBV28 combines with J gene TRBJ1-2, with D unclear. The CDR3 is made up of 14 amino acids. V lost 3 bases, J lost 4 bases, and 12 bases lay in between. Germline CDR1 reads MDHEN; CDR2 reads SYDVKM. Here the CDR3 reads CASSFYMAGYGYTF. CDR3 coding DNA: TGTGCCAGCAGTTTTTACATGGCGGGCTATGGCTACACCTTC.

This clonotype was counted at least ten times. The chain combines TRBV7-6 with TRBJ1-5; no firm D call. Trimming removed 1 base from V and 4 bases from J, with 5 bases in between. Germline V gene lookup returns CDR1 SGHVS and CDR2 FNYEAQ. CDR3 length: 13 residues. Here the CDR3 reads CASSLERNQPQHF. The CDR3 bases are TGTGCCAGCAGCTTAGAACGTAATCAGCCCCAGCATTTT. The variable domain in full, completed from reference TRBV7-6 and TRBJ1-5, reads GAGVSQSPRYKVTKRGQDVALRCDPISGHVSLYWYRQALGQGPEFLTYFNYEAQQDKSGLPNDRFSAERPEGSISTLTIQRTEQRDSAMYRCASSLERNQPQHFGDGTRLSIL.

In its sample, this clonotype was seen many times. The CDR3 nucleotides read TGCAGTGCTAATAGCTTAGACAATGAGCAGTTCTTC. Translating it yields CSANSLDNEQFF. The chain employs TRBV20-1 and TRBJ2-1; D is uncertain. This CDR3 spans 12 amino acids. CDR1 is DFQATT, CDR2 SNEGSKA, per germline (reference sequence). V was shortened by 4 bases and J by 5 bases, with 9 bases between the two germline ends.

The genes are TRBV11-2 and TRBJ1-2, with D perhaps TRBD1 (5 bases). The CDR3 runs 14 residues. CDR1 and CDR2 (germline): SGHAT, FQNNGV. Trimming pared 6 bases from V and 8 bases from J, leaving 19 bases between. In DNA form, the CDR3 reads TGTGCCAGCAGATTAACCCAGGGCTTCGCAGGCTACACCTTC. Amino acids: CASRLTQGFAGYTF.

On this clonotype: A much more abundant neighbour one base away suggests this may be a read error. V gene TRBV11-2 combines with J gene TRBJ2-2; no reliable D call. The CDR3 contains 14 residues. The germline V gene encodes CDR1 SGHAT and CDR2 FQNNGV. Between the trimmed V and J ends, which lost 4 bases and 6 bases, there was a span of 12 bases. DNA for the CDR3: TGTGCCAGCAGCTCCCAGTGGGTGGCCGGGGAGCTGTTTTTT. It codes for CASSSQWVAGELFF.

The CDR3 is CASSILGTYTGELFF. The CDR3 DNA sequence: TGTGCCAGTAGTATACTGGGTACCTACACCGGGGAGCTGTTTTTT. This rearrangement joins TRBV19 to TRBJ2-2; D not resolved. Looked up from germline, CDR1 is LNHDA and CDR2 is SQIVND (reference sequence). The CDR3 has 15 amino acids. V lost 2 bases and J lost 3, with 10 bases in between.

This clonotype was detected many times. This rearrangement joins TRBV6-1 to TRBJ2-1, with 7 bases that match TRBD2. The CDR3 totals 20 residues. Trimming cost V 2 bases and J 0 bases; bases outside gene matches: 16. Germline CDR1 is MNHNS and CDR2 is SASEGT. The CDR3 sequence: CASSELPPLADTSSYNEQFF. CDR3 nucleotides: TGTGCCAGCAGTGAACTACCCCCTCTAGCGGACACGAGCTCCTACAATGAGCAGTTCTTC.

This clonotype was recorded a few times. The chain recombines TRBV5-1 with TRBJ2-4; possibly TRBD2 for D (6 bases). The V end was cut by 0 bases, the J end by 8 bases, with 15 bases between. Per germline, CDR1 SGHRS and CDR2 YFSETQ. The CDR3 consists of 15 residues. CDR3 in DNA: TGCGCCAGCAGCTTGGGCGGCGGGAATCGGGACATTCAGTACTTC. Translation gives CASSLGGGNRDIQYF.

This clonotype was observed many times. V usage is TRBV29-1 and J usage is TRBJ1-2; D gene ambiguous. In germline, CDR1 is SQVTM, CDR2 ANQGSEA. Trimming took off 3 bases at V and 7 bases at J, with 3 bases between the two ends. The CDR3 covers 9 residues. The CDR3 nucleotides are TGCAGCGTTGATTCTGGCTACACCTTC. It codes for CSVDSGYTF.

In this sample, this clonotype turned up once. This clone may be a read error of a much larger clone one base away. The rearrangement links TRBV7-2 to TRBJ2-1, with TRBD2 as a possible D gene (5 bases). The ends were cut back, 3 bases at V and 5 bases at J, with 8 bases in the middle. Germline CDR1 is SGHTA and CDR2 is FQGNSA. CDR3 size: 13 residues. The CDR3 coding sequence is TGTGCCAGCAGCTTTAGCGAGAACAATGAGCAGTTCTTC. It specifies CASSFSENNEQFF.

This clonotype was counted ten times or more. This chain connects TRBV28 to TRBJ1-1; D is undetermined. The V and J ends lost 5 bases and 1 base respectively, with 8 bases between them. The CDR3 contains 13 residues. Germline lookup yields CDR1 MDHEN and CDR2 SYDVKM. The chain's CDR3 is CASSPTSNTEAFF. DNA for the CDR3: TGTGCCAGCAGTCCGACATCGAACACTGAAGCTTTCTTT.

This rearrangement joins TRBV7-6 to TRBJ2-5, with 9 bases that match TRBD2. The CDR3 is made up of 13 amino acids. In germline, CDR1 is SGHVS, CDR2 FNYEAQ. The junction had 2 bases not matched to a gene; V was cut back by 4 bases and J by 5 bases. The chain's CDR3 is CASSSSGGETQYF. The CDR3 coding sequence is TGTGCCAGCAGCTCCAGCGGGGGGGAGACCCAGTACTTC. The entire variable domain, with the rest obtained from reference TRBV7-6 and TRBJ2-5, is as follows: GAGVSQSPRYKVTKRGQDVALRCDPISGHVSLYWYRQALGQGPEFLTYFNYEAQQDKSGLPNDRFSAERPEGSISTLTIQRTEQRDSAMYRCASSSSGGETQYFGPGTRLLVL.

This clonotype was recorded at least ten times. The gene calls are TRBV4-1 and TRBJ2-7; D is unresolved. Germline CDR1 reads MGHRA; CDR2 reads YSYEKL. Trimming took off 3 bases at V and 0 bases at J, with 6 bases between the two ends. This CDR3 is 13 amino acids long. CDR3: CASSQPSSYEQYF. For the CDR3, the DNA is TGCGCCAGCAGCCAGCCAAGCTCCTACGAGCAGTACTTC.